This T cell receptor beta chain stems from a study of T cell repertoires in cytomegalovirus infection. Study details: In the study, CMV epitopes included recently identified HLA-C-restricted and well-studied HLA-B-restricted ones. Shared public TCR beta signatures pointed to both CMV infection and a matching HLA type.

TCRdb re-analysed the reads in MiXCR, keeping a single row per CDR3 protein. The sample records fewer than 900,000 distinct CDR3 sequences, 25% to 35% being singletons. Germline V gene lookup returns CDR1 SQVTM and CDR2 ANQGSEA. This CDR3 is 13 amino acids long. J was trimmed by 0 bases and V by 4 bases; bases with no gene match: 2. As for this clonotype: Its antigen remains unknown.

Study observations and caveats: Carriers of CMV and the relevant HLA type were discriminated by public TCR beta frequency. Across the ex vivo response, the dominant clonotypes were HLA-C-restricted CMV-specific TCR beta clonotypes.

The sample here was cultured CD8+ T cells from PBMCs, taken from culture after CMV antigen stimulation. This TCR came from a human donor in good health (CMV status not recorded). Some clones in this sample may be carry-over from other donors' samples. The chain has TRBV29-1 and TRBJ1-2, with 7 bases that match TRBD1. CDR3 bases: TGCAGCGTTGGAACAGGGGCTAACTATGGCTACACCTTC. Residues: CSVGTGANYGYTF.